This entry is about one TCR beta chain. The PCR employed 60 Vbeta primers together with 13 Jbeta primers. Only in-frame clones appear in the TCRdb table, and some are missing; sequencing was by immunoSEQ multiplex PCR. The sample lists around 63,000 clones, about 79% occurring once. The ends lost 4 bases at V and 2 bases at J; junction bases unmatched: 8. This CDR3 comprises 16 residues. Germline loops: CDR1 SGHDN, CDR2 FVKESK. These data come from a study of cytomegalovirus exposure and HLA in healthy donors. Sequenced material: PBMCs. The clonotype originates from a man between 60 and 75 years old in good health and CMV-seropositive. The chain recombines TRBV14 with TRBJ2-3, with 8 bases lining up with TRBD2. The CDR3 DNA is TGTGCCAGCAGCCCAAAAGCGGGGGCCCTCACAGATACGCAGTATTTT. Translating it yields CASSPKAGALTDTQYF.